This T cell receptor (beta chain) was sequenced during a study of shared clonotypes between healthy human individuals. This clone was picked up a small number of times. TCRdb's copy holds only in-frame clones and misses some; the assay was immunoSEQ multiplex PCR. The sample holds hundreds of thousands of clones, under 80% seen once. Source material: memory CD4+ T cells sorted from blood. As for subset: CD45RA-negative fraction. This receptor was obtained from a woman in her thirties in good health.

This CDR3 reads CASSTGHNSYNEQFF. The CDR3 nucleotides read TGTGCCAGCAGCACAGGACATAACTCCTACAATGAGCAGTTCTTC. The chain joins TRBV9 to TRBJ2-1; D may be TRBD1 (5 bases). Germline V gene sequence: CDR1 SGDLS, CDR2 YYNGEE. Trimming took off 4 bases at V and 0 bases at J, with 11 bases between the two ends. This CDR3 is 15 amino acids long.